This T cell receptor (beta chain) emerged from a study of cytomegalovirus exposure and HLA in healthy donors. Study-level information: Within the Caucasian-associated ancestry cluster were more than 75% of the roughly 400 genotyped donors.

In its sample, this clone was seen a few times. Its antigen is currently unknown. Study results and caveats: In a later analysis, V- and J-gene trimming of beta chains associated with a DCLRE1C missense variant, replicated independently. There were under 200 TCR beta chains listed as cytomegalovirus-associated.

The CDR3 length is 13 residues. Germline V gene lookup returns CDR1 SGHRS and CDR2 YFSETQ. Trimming stripped 0 bases from V and 5 bases from J, with 5 bases between. Primers: 60 Vbeta forward and 13 Jbeta reverse. TCRdb keeps only in-frame clones here, not all; method: immunoSEQ multiplex PCR. The table records over 60,000 clones, 70% to 75% of them present only once. This sequence joins TRBV5-1 and TRBJ2-2; D not certain. The source is a woman aged 25 to 39 in good health and CMV-seronegative. The sample was PBMCs. CDR3 in amino acids: CASSLGATGELFF. CDR3 nucleotides: TGCGCCAGCAGCTTGGGGGCGACCGGGGAGCTGTTTTTT.